The next 7 T cell receptor beta chains were all read from a single sample in a study of T cells in Graves' hyperthyroidism and ophthalmopathy. The TCR beta CDR3 regions underwent amplification using RNA transcripts as the source. First-round RT-PCR with HTBI primers amplified the TCR CDR3 region. MiXCR, run by TCRdb on the multiplex PCR reads, gives a single entry per CDR3 protein. The data hold hundreds of thousands of distinct CDR3 sequences, with 15% to 18% observed a single time. The sequencing input was blood. These TCRs come from a young woman with Graves' hyperthyroidism.

This clonotype was counted ten times or more. The chain recombines TRBV19 with TRBJ1-2; D call uncertain. CDR3 size: 14 residues. Trimming took off 3 bases at V and 0 bases at J, with 8 bases between the two ends. Germline values: CDR1 LNHDA, CDR2 SQIVND (reference sequence). This CDR3 reads CASSIAGSNYGYTF. The CDR3 DNA sequence: TGTGCCAGTAGTATCGCAGGATCTAACTATGGCTACACCTTC.

This clonotype was found many times. This chain joins TRBV7-8 and TRBJ2-7; 11 bases are shared with TRBD1. Germline CDR1 SGHVS, CDR2 FQNEAQ. This CDR3 region has 18 residues. Trimming took 5 bases from V and 4 from J; bases not matched to a gene: 16. The CDR3 nucleotides are TGTGCCAGCAGCCTTCCTCCCTACAGGACAGGGGGCAGGTACGAGCAGTACTTC. Residues: CASSLPPYRTGGRYEQYF. The full variable domain, with the rest looked up from reference TRBV7-8 and TRBJ2-7, is GAGVSQSPRYKVAKRGQDVALRCDPISGHVSLFWYQQALGQGPEFLTYFQNEAQLDKSGLPSDRFFAERPEGSVSTLKIQRTQQEDSAVYLCASSLPPYRTGGRYEQYFGPGTRLTVT.

This clonotype was counted many times. The CDR3 coding sequence is TGTGCCTGGACCCCGCCAGGGCCGGTTGAAAAACTGTTTTTT. Translating gives CAWTPPGPVEKLFF. V and J are TRBV30 and TRBJ1-4; D perhaps matches TRBD1 (5 bases). CDR1 and CDR2 from the germline V gene are GTSNPN and SVGIG (reference sequence). The CDR3 has 14 amino acids. The V end lost 4 bases, the J end lost 7 bases, and 16 bases lay between the germline ends.

In regard to this clonotype: This could be a read error, since a much larger clone is one nucleotide away. This rearrangement joins TRBV11-2 to TRBJ2-1; TRBD2 agrees at 10 bases. The CDR3 has 16 amino acids. Germline trimming cut 7 bases from V and 9 bases from J; bases unmatched to any gene: 15. CDR1 SGHAT and CDR2 FQNNGV come from the germline V gene. This CDR3 is CASTPGGLAGVSEQFF. CDR3 coding DNA: TGTGCCAGCACCCCGGGCGGGCTAGCGGGAGTCAGTGAGCAGTTCTTC.

The sample holds one count of this clonotype. A much larger clone sits a single nucleotide away, making a read error possible. This sequence joins TRBV29-1 and TRBJ2-3; D not resolved. The V gene lost 4 bases and the J gene lost 0 bases, with 11 bases spanning the gap. The length of the CDR3 is 14 residues. Germline V lookup: CDR1 SQVTM, CDR2 ANQGSEA. The CDR3 coding sequence is TGCAGCGTTGGCGAACCTCCTAGCACAGATACGCAGTATTTT. Translation: CSVGEPPSTDTQYF.

This clonotype has just a few counts. This chain connects TRBV10-3 to TRBJ1-1; no definite D call. Germline CDR1 is ENHRY and CDR2 is SYGVKD. The CDR3 extends over 13 amino acids. Between the trimmed V and J ends, which lost 0 bases and 6 bases, there was a span of 8 bases. CDR3 sequence: CAISESLLSEAFF. In DNA, the CDR3 is TGTGCCATCAGTGAGTCTTTATTATCTGAAGCTTTCTTT.

This clonotype turned up a few times. CDR3 nucleotide sequence: TGCAGTGCGTCGGACTGGAGCACAGATACGCAGTATTTT. It is translated as CSASDWSTDTQYF. The chain uses TRBV20-1 and TRBJ2-3, with a possible D match to TRBD2 (5 bases). The CDR3 is 13 amino acids. V was shortened by 6 bases and J by 0 bases, with 10 bases between the two germline ends. The germline gives CDR1 DFQATT, CDR2 SNEGSKA (reference sequence).